The clone carrying this T cell receptor (beta chain) was detected many times. The target antigen is unknown. The data were obtained in a study of regulatory T cells in long-lasting Graves disease. Whole-study findings and limits: Shared public clonotypes totalled fewer than 3,000 in persistent patients, compared with about a thousand in new patients. When disease was persistent, TRBV28, TRBJ1-2 and TRBJ2-5 were the favored segments.

Trimming shortened V by 2 bases and J by 1 base, and 23 bases separated the two germline ends. The germline V gene encodes CDR1 LGHNT and CDR2 FRNRAP. The CDR3 is made up of 20 amino acids. To make TCR beta libraries, researchers used iRepertoire HTBI primers and Arm-PCR of CDR3 regions. TCRdb recomputed calls from the multiplex PCR reads with MiXCR, one row per CDR3 protein. The sample shows approximately 400,000 distinct CDR3 sequences, 10% to 15% of them seen only once. Time point meaning: newly diagnosed GD, antithyroid drugs for less than 3 months. There was RNA extracted from PBMCs, and the TCR library was made from it. The data also belong to a second study, concerning T cells in Graves' hyperthyroidism and ophthalmopathy.

This TCR was recovered from a woman aged 18-29 years with Graves disease. The rearrangement links TRBV12-5 to TRBJ2-2; the D gene is possibly TRBD1 (6 bases). The sequenced sample was peripheral blood mononuclear cells (PBMCs), obtained at new diagnosis, from a patient treated with antithyroid drugs. CDR3 loop: CASGLTTYRTGNWNTGELFF. The CDR3 nucleotides read TGTGCTAGTGGTTTGACCACTTACCGAACAGGGAATTGGAACACCGGGGAGCTGTTTTTT.